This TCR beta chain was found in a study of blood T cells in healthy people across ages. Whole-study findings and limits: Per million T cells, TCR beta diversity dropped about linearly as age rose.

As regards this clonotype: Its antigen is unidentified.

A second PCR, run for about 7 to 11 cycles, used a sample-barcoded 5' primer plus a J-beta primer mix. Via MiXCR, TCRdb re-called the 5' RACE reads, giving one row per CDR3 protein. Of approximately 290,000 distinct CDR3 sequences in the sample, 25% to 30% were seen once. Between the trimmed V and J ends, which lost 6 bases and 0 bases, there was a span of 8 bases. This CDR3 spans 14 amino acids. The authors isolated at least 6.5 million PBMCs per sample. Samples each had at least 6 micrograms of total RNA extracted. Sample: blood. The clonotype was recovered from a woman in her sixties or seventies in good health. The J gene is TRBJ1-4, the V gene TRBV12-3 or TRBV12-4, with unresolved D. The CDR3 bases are TGTGCCAGCAGCCCTACTACAACTAATGAAAAACTGTTTTTT. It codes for CASSPTTTNEKLFF.